These T cell receptor beta chains were read from a single sample in a study of graft-versus-host responses after intestinal transplantation. Assay used: immunoSEQ multiplex PCR; TCRdb lists only in-frame clones, some missing. The repertoire holds under 75,000 clones, roughly 90% seen once, with approximately 1.7% in the top ten. The starting material was ileum tissue, obtained 357 days after transplant. The receptors were gathered from a human patient who received an intestinal transplant, so some T cells may come from the graft donor. Each CDR3 is given with its conserved first and last residue. The order of the fields is clone size, V gene, J gene, D gene, CDR3 protein, CDR3 DNA. D genes are given only for firm matches. Not every row has a clone size; where given, it reads once, few, many or a size class.

abundance: NA; v_gene: TRBV5-4; j_gene: TRBJ1-2; d_gene: NA; CDR3aa: CASSQGHLNYGYTF; CDR3nt: TGTGCCAGCAGCCAGGGACACCTTAACTATGGCTACACCTTC
abundance: NA; v_gene: TRBV27; j_gene: TRBJ2-1; d_gene: TRBD2; CDR3aa: CASSPPLTSGSLIYNEQFF; CDR3nt: TGTGCCAGCAGTCCCCCTCTGACTAGCGGGAGTCTGATCTACAATGAGCAGTTCTTC
abundance: NA; v_gene: TRBV5-1; j_gene: TRBJ2-1; d_gene: TRBD2; CDR3aa: CASSTASGSYNEQFF; CDR3nt: TGCGCCAGCAGCACCGCTAGCGGGAGCTACAATGAGCAGTTCTTC
abundance: NA; v_gene: TRBV30; j_gene: TRBJ2-7; d_gene: NA; CDR3aa: CAWSNVYEQYF; CDR3nt: TGTGCCTGGAGTAACGTATACGAGCAGTACTTC
abundance: once; v_gene: TRBV30; j_gene: TRBJ1-1; d_gene: NA; CDR3aa: CAFTIQVGTEAFF; CDR3nt: TGTGCCTTCACAATACAGGTCGGCACTGAAGCTTTCTTT
abundance: NA; v_gene: TRBV11-1; j_gene: TRBJ2-3; d_gene: TRBD2; CDR3aa: CASSLRLALPDTQYF; CDR3nt: TGTGCCAGCAGCTTGAGACTAGCACTCCCAGATACGCAGTATTTT
abundance: NA; v_gene: TRBV4-1; j_gene: TRBJ2-1; d_gene: NA; CDR3aa: CASSLRFGEQFF; CDR3nt: TGCGCCAGCAGCCTACGATTCGGGGAGCAGTTCTTC
abundance: NA; v_gene: TRBV10-3; j_gene: TRBJ2-5; d_gene: NA; CDR3aa: CAISESPEVTQYF; CDR3nt: TGTGCCATCAGTGAGTCCCCAGAAGTGACCCAGTACTTC
abundance: NA; v_gene: TRBV28; j_gene: TRBJ2-1; d_gene: TRBD1; CDR3aa: CASTPGTGYNEQFF; CDR3nt: TGTGCCTCTACACCCGGGACAGGTTACAATGAGCAGTTCTTC
abundance: NA; v_gene: TRBV2; j_gene: TRBJ2-1; d_gene: NA; CDR3aa: CATLRERALNNEQFF; CDR3nt: TGTGCCACCCTCCGGGAGAGGGCCCTAAACAATGAGCAGTTCTTC
abundance: medium-sized; v_gene: TRBV4-1; j_gene: TRBJ2-7; d_gene: TRBD1; CDR3aa: CASSQGDRFYEQYF; CDR3nt: TGCGCCAGCAGCCAAGGGGACAGGTTCTACGAGCAGTACTTC
abundance: NA; v_gene: TRBV11-2; j_gene: TRBJ2-7; d_gene: TRBD2; CDR3aa: CASSITTSGSGYEQYF; CDR3nt: TGTGCCAGCAGCATAACAACTAGCGGGAGTGGTTACGAGCAGTACTTC
abundance: NA; v_gene: TRBV6-5; j_gene: TRBJ2-7; d_gene: NA; CDR3aa: CASSYAQGGYEQYF; CDR3nt: TGTGCCAGCAGTTACGCTCAGGGAGGATACGAGCAGTACTTC
abundance: NA; v_gene: TRBV2; j_gene: TRBJ2-3; d_gene: NA; CDR3aa: CASSEAPTGMHDAQYF; CDR3nt: TGTGCCAGCAGTGAAGCGCCTACGGGTATGCACGATGCGCAGTATTTT
abundance: NA; v_gene: TRBV28; j_gene: TRBJ2-5; d_gene: NA; CDR3aa: CASTDSEGEFLGETQYF; CDR3nt: TGTGCCAGCACCGACTCTGAGGGGGAATTCCTAGGGGAGACCCAGTACTTC
abundance: NA; v_gene: TRBV5-6; j_gene: TRBJ2-5; d_gene: NA; CDR3aa: CASSFISRHLWETQYF; CDR3nt: TGTGCCAGCAGCTTTATCTCTCGCCACCTTTGGGAGACCCAGTACTTC
abundance: NA; v_gene: TRBV5-1; j_gene: TRBJ2-5; d_gene: TRBD1; CDR3aa: CASSLLGQGQGETQYF; CDR3nt: TGCGCCAGCAGCTTGTTGGGACAGGGGCAGGGTGAGACCCAGTACTTC
abundance: few; v_gene: TRBV5-5; j_gene: TRBJ1-1; d_gene: TRBD1; CDR3aa: CASSSTGDTEAFF; CDR3nt: TGTGCCAGCAGCTCCACAGGGGACACTGAAGCTTTCTTT